This TCR beta chain was documented in a study of identical twins. The study's findings and limits: The more abundant beta clonotypes in cord blood had fewer insertions, and memory repertoires did not show this. Conclusions leaned on cross-sectional statistical analysis and did not track the same donors over time. Modeled out-of-frame TCR alpha sharing in monozygotic twins fell below observed levels.

TCRdb recomputed calls from the 5' RACE reads with MiXCR, one row per CDR3 protein. Altogether roughly 1,500,000 distinct CDR3 sequences are present, less than 35% being singletons, with the ten largest covering approximately 0.29%. This clonotype has ten or more counts. What it binds is not known. After removal of 0 bases from V and 4 bases from J, the junction contained 9 bases not matched to a gene. The CDR3 consists of 16 residues. Germline CDR1 reads MNHEY; CDR2 reads SVGAGI. Material for sequencing was cord blood. The TCR was taken from a newborn girl in good health. The genes are TRBV6-5 and TRBJ2-7; 7 bases are shared with TRBD2. The CDR3 bases are TGTGCCAGCAGTTACTCGGGAGGGAGATCTCCTTACGAGCAGTACTTC. This gives the protein CASSYSGGRSPYEQYF.